Below, 31 T cell receptor beta chains from the same sample are listed, as sequenced in a study of blood T cell repertoires in COVID-19. Assay: immunoSEQ multiplex PCR; the TCRdb copy retains only in-frame clones and omits some. Of roughly 480,000 clones in the sample, roughly 89% were seen once. The sample comprised peripheral blood. The receptors originated from a man aged 18 to 35 with COVID-19, enrolled during active disease.

This chain links TRBV30 with TRBJ2-2; the D is unclear. The CDR3 is 11 residues long. Looked up from germline, CDR1 is GTSNPN and CDR2 is SVGIG (reference sequence). The ends were cut back, 4 bases at V and 5 bases at J, with 5 bases in the middle. The CDR3 nucleotides read TGTGCCTGGACACAAACCGGGGAGCTGTTTTTT. Translation: CAWTQTGELFF.

This clone was counted only a few times. The genes are TRBV5-5 and TRBJ2-7; 10 bases match TRBD2. The CDR3 sequence is 17 residues long. The germline CDR1 and CDR2 sequences are SGHKS and YYEKEE (reference sequence). Unmatched junction bases numbered 12, after V lost 4 bases and J lost 2 bases. CDR3 loop: CASSLRLAGAPPYEQYF. The CDR3 region has the DNA TGTGCCAGCAGCCTACGACTAGCGGGCGCCCCACCCTACGAGCAGTACTTC.

The chain is built from TRBV5-1 and TRBJ2-3; TRBD1 agrees at 9 bases. J was trimmed by 2 bases and V by 4 bases; bases with no gene match: 5. Germline CDR1 is SGHRS and CDR2 is YFSETQ. The length of the CDR3 is 15 residues. This CDR3 reads CASSDRDRATDTQYF. The CDR3 coding sequence is TGCGCCAGCAGCGACCGGGACAGGGCCACAGATACGCAGTATTTT. Using reference TRBV5-1 and TRBJ2-3 for the parts outside the CDR3, the full variable domain is KAGVTQTPRYLIKTRGQQVTLSCSPISGHRSVSWYQQTPGQGLQFLFEYFSETQRNKGNFPGRFSGRQFSNSRSEMNVSTLELGDSALYLCASSDRDRATDTQYFGPGTRLTVL.

The chain couples TRBV2 to TRBJ1-1, with TRBD1 identical over 8 bases. The CDR3 runs 16 residues. The V gene end was trimmed by 3 bases and the J gene end by 3 bases; junction bases not matched to a gene: 9. Germline-derived CDR1 and CDR2 are SNHLY and FYNNEI. CDR3: CASSDTRDRGDTEAFF. DNA of the CDR3: TGTGCCAGCAGTGACACCAGAGACAGGGGAGACACTGAAGCTTTCTTT.

The CDR3 protein is CASSKGQGYNEQFF. The DNA for the CDR3 is TGTGCCAGCAGCAAAGGACAGGGTTACAATGAGCAGTTCTTC. V and J are TRBV13 and TRBJ2-1; 8 bases line up with TRBD1. The CDR3 runs 14 residues. V was clipped by 5 bases and J by 4 bases; unmatched bases: 4. Germline V gene data show CDR1 as PRHDT and CDR2 as FYEKMQ (reference sequence).

The chain employs TRBV10-2 and TRBJ2-7, with D perhaps TRBD2 (5 bases). The CDR3 covers 14 residues. Germline CDR1 reads WSHSY; CDR2 reads SAAADI. V dropped 2 bases and J dropped 3 bases, with 11 bases sitting between them. In DNA form, the CDR3 reads TGCGCCAGCAGTGAGATGGGGAGAGGCTACGAGCAGTACTTC. Its translation is CASSEMGRGYEQYF.

This clone was observed a handful of times. The chain carries TRBV5-4 and TRBJ2-7; a possible D gene is TRBD2 (6 bases). The ends were cut back, 2 bases at V and 5 bases at J, with 11 bases in the middle. This CDR3 has 13 residues. CDR1 and CDR2 from the germline V gene are SGHNT and YYREEE (reference sequence). The CDR3: CASSFGTLNEQYF. DNA of the CDR3: TGTGCCAGCAGCTTCGGGACTCTCAACGAGCAGTACTTC.

The V call is TRBV6-5, the J call TRBJ1-3, with 8 nucleotides matching TRBD1. V lost 7 bases to trimming and J lost 0 bases; unmatched junction nucleotides: 5. The CDR3 runs 15 residues. Germline lookup yields CDR1 MNHEY and CDR2 SVGAGI. The CDR3 spells CASKHRGSSGNTIYF. The CDR3 bases are TGTGCCAGCAAACACAGGGGGAGCTCTGGAAACACCATATATTTT.

V gene TRBV6-5 combines with J gene TRBJ1-4; 7 bases map to TRBD1. Germline V gene data show CDR1 as MNHEY and CDR2 as SVGAGI. Trimming cost V 6 bases and J 6 bases; bases outside gene matches: 7. This CDR3 has 14 residues. The CDR3 nucleotides read TGTGCCAGCAGCCTCCAGGGGGTGGATGAAAAACTGTTTTTT. This translates into CASSLQGVDEKLFF.

The J gene is TRBJ2-7, the V gene TRBV5-1; 7 bases map to TRBD2. The CDR3 runs to 15 residues. CDR1 is SGHRS, CDR2 YFSETQ, per germline. Losses at the gene ends were 4 bases for V and 7 bases for J; bases not matched to a gene: 14. The chain's CDR3 is CASSVTGTTYDEQYF. The CDR3 DNA sequence: TGCGCCAGCAGCGTGACGGGGACTACGTACGATGAGCAGTACTTC.

V and J are TRBV6-5 and TRBJ1-5, with 8 bases identical to TRBD1. J was trimmed by 1 base and V by 4 bases; bases with no gene match: 3. The germline CDR1 and CDR2 sequences are MNHEY and SVGAGI. The CDR3 totals 15 residues. This CDR3 reads CASSSRQGSNQPQHF. In DNA form, the CDR3 reads TGTGCCAGCAGTTCCCGACAGGGGAGCAATCAGCCCCAGCATTTT.

The chain has TRBV6-1 and TRBJ2-5; 9 nucleotides agree with TRBD1. V gave up 3 bases and J gave up 1 base; unmatched junction bases: 6. This CDR3 has 16 amino acids. Germline assignment: CDR1 MNHNS and CDR2 SASEGT. This CDR3 reads CASSEYGTGFQETQYF. In DNA, the CDR3 is TGTGCCAGCAGTGAGTACGGGACAGGGTTCCAAGAGACCCAGTACTTC.

The V gene is TRBV5-5, the J gene TRBJ2-5; 15 nucleotides match TRBD2. The CDR3 length is 20 residues. Unmatched junction bases numbered 11, after V lost 0 bases and J lost 2 bases. Germline V gives CDR1 SGHKS, CDR2 YYEKEE (reference sequence). The CDR3 sequence: CASSLVGTSGGPTRQETQYF. CDR3 nucleotide sequence: TGTGCCAGCAGCTTGGTCGGGACTAGCGGGGGGCCCACCAGACAAGAGACCCAGTACTTC.

J is TRBJ1-3 and V is TRBV30; D remains unclear. Trimming took 0 bases from V and 8 from J, leaving 8 bases between them. CDR3 length: 12 amino acids. Germline values: CDR1 GTSNPN, CDR2 SVGIG (reference sequence). CDR3 amino acids: CAWSVAEDTIYF. The CDR3 DNA is TGTGCCTGGAGTGTCGCAGAGGACACCATATATTTT.

This chain links TRBV3-1 (or the pseudogene TRBV3-2) with TRBJ1-1, with TRBD1 as a possible D gene (5 bases). The CDR3 sequence is 14 residues long. V lost 2 bases and J 4 bases, leaving 11 bases between the germline ends. Germline V gene data show CDR1 as LGHDT and CDR2 as YNNKEL (reference sequence). CDR3 loop: CASSQPGRGTEAFF. CDR3 in DNA: TGTGCCAGCAGCCAACCAGGGCGAGGCACTGAAGCTTTCTTT.

CDR3 region: CASSTTDYSNQPQHF. The CDR3 nucleotides read TGTGCCAGTAGTACCACAGATTATAGCAATCAGCCCCAGCATTTT. The chain uses TRBV19 and TRBJ1-5, with D uncertain. V gave up 4 bases and J gave up 0 bases, with 10 bases separating them. The germline V gene has CDR1 LNHDA and CDR2 SQIVND (reference sequence). CDR3 length equals 15 residues.

The gene calls are TRBV9 and TRBJ1-2; 10 positions agree with TRBD1. CDR3 length equals 14 residues. Trimming at V came to 3 bases and at J to 6 bases, leaving 5 bases not matched to a gene. CDR1 and CDR2 from the germline V gene are SGDLS and YYNGEE. The CDR3 reads CASSGDRGPNGYTF. In nucleotides, the CDR3 is TGTGCCAGCAGCGGCGACAGGGGGCCGAATGGCTACACCTTC.

The chain has TRBV4-1 and TRBJ1-5; D unresolved. Trimming took 0 bases from V and 2 from J, leaving 8 bases between them. There are 15 residues in the CDR3. Germline CDR1 MGHRA, CDR2 YSYEKL. The CDR3 nucleotides are TGCGCCAGCAGCCAAGAATCAAGAGGCAATCAGCCCCAGCATTTT. Its translation is CASSQESRGNQPQHF.

The chain has TRBV7-3 and TRBJ1-1; D is possibly TRBD1 (5 bases). V was clipped by 5 bases and J by 0 bases, with 16 bases between them. CDR1 SGHTA and CDR2 FQGTGA come from the germline V gene. CDR3 length: 16 amino acids. DNA of the CDR3: TGTGCCAGCAGCCCCCGGGGGGGTCAGTTGAACACTGAAGCTTTCTTT. It yields the protein CASSPRGGQLNTEAFF.

V and J are TRBV19 and TRBJ2-7; 8 bases map to TRBD1. V gave up 7 bases and J gave up 9 bases; unmatched junction bases: 11. The CDR3 spans 13 residues. Germline CDR1 reads LNHDA; CDR2 reads SQIVND (reference sequence). The DNA for the CDR3 is TGTGCCAGTACAAATGTAGGACAGGGTTTGCAGTACTTC. Translating gives CASTNVGQGLQYF.

This chain joins TRBV5-6 and TRBJ2-7; 9 nucleotides line up with TRBD2. CDR3 length: 13 amino acids. Trimming removed 5 bases from V and 7 bases from J; junction bases left unmatched: 7. The germline gives CDR1 SGHDT, CDR2 YYEEEE. The DNA for the CDR3 is TGTGCCAGCAGGGTTAGCGGGAGTTGGGAGCAGTACTTC. Translation gives CASRVSGSWEQYF. The full variable domain, in which reference TRBV5-6 and TRBJ2-7 provide the parts outside the CDR3, is DAGVTQSPTHLIKTRGQQVTLRCSPKSGHDTVSWYQQALGQGPQFIFQYYEEEERQRGNFPDRFSGHQFPNYSSELNVNALLLGDSALYLCASRVSGSWEQYFGPGTRLTVT.

This chain uses TRBV2 with TRBJ2-1; D possibly corresponds to TRBD2 (5 bases). Germline V gene data show CDR1 as SNHLY and CDR2 as FYNNEI. V gave up 7 bases and J gave up 8 bases, with 18 bases separating them. The CDR3 is 14 amino acids. In nucleotides, the CDR3 is TGTGCCAGCAAATCGTCCGAGGGTAGCCATGAGCAGTTCTTC. This gives the protein CASKSSEGSHEQFF.

V is TRBV6-5 and J is TRBJ2-3, with 7 nucleotides matching TRBD2. Germline V lookup: CDR1 MNHEY, CDR2 SVGAGI. CDR3 length equals 14 residues. The ends lost 6 bases at V and 4 bases at J; junction bases unmatched: 7. Here the CDR3 DNA reads TGTGCCAGCAGCCATATTGCGGGGGCAGATACGCAGTATTTT. As protein: CASSHIAGADTQYF.

This clone was detected only a few times. The genes are TRBV5-4 and TRBJ2-7, with 10 bases matching TRBD2. Germline V gives CDR1 SGHNT, CDR2 YYREEE (reference sequence). V shed 0 bases, J shed 1 base, and the junction held 4 bases outside the gene matches. There are 16 residues in the CDR3. CDR3 bases: TGTGCCAGCAGCTTGGCCGTAGCGGGAGGATCCTACGAGCAGTACTTC. It yields the protein CASSLAVAGGSYEQYF.

Only one count was recorded for this clone. The chain combines TRBV27 with TRBJ2-2; 7 bases are a match to TRBD1. Losses at the gene ends were 6 bases for V and 7 bases for J; bases not matched to a gene: 14. CDR1 is MNHEY and CDR2 is SMNVEV in the germline V gene (reference sequence). The CDR3 has 16 amino acids. This chain's CDR3 is CASRPKLAGDSGELFF. The CDR3 nucleotides read TGTGCCAGCAGGCCTAAGCTGGCAGGGGACAGCGGGGAGCTGTTTTTT.

This clone appeared once. The chain links TRBV6-6 to TRBJ1-2, with TRBD1 matching over 9 bases. Germline assignment: CDR1 MNHNY and CDR2 SVGAGI (reference sequence). The V and J ends lost 5 bases and 8 bases, in that order; junction bases with no gene match: 18. The CDR3 spans 17 residues. DNA for the CDR3: TGTGCCAGCAGTCCAACCGGGACAGGGTATCAGGATAGGGGCTACACCTTC. Protein product: CASSPTGTGYQDRGYTF.

Only one count was recorded for this clone. The rearrangement uses TRBV27 and TRBJ2-1; TRBD2 aligns across 8 bases. The CDR3 is 15 amino acids. The V and J ends lost 2 bases and 4 bases, in that order; junction bases with no gene match: 4. The V gene's germline CDR1 is MNHEY and CDR2 SMNVEV (reference sequence). Here the CDR3 DNA reads TGTGCCAGCAGTTTAGGACTAGCCCTATACAATGAGCAGTTCTTC. This encodes CASSLGLALYNEQFF.

The chain joins TRBV7-3 to TRBJ2-1; 10 bases map to TRBD2. The germline CDR1 and CDR2 sequences are SGHTA and FQGTGA. This CDR3 contains 16 residues. The ends lost 2 bases at V and 12 bases at J; junction bases unmatched: 13. The CDR3 region is CASSLLAGGGRLGQFF. The CDR3 DNA reads as TGTGCCAGCAGCTTATTAGCGGGAGGAGGGCGGCTGGGGCAGTTCTTC. Complete variable domain (other parts from reference TRBV7-3 and TRBJ2-1): GAGVSQTPSNKVTEKGKYVELRCDPISGHTALYWYRQSLGQGPEFLIYFQGTGAADDSGLPNDRFFAVRPEGSVSTLKIQRTERGDSAVYLCASSLLAGGGRLGQFFGPGTRLTVL.

The chain has TRBV29-1 and TRBJ2-2, with 8 bases identical to TRBD1. V dropped 8 bases and J dropped 3; count of bases not matched to a gene: 11. The germline V gene has CDR1 SQVTM and CDR2 ANQGSEA. This CDR3 is built from 15 residues. The CDR3 DNA follows: TGCAGCATCCATTTCGCACAGGGGGACACCGGGGAGCTGTTTTTT. This translates into CSIHFAQGDTGELFF.

The chain combines TRBV27 with TRBJ1-5, with TRBD1 matching over 8 bases. The trim removed 2 bases at V and 9 bases at J, leaving 3 bases unmatched. Germline lookup yields CDR1 MNHEY and CDR2 SMNVEV (reference sequence). The CDR3 is 13 amino acids. Here the CDR3 DNA reads TGTGCCAGCAGTTTAAGAGGGACAGGGCCCCAGCATTTT. Residues: CASSLRGTGPQHF.

The V gene is TRBV10-3, the J gene TRBJ2-7; tentative D call: TRBD2 (6 bases). This CDR3 region has 12 residues. V shed 6 bases and J shed 6 bases, with 12 bases lying between them. The germline V gene has CDR1 ENHRY and CDR2 SYGVKD. CDR3 nucleotides: TGTGCCATCAGCGGGAGTTCCGTCGAGCAGTACTTC. Translating gives CAISGSSVEQYF.